This TCR beta chain was captured by sequencing in a study of T cell responses to AZD1222 COVID-19 vaccine. Study-wide context: It was second doses at about 4 or about 12 weeks that were pooled.

Sequencing used immunoSEQ multiplex PCR; TCRdb keeps in-frame clones, though not all of them. The table has roughly 170,000 clones, 88% seen once. Remarks on this clone: What it binds is not known.

CDR3 size: 15 residues. The germline V gene encodes CDR1 SGHRS and CDR2 YFSETQ. Trimming removed 0 bases from V and 0 bases from J, with 7 bases in between. Findings and limits, study-wide: Donors in the cohort were predominantly white British and more often female, and clonal diversity was possibly underestimated. No day 14 peak samples; only post-peak repertoires were characterized.

The source material was peripheral blood, sampled on day 0 of AZD1222 vaccination. This receptor was obtained from an adult in good health. The rearrangement uses TRBV5-1 and TRBJ1-3; the D gene is possibly TRBD1 (5 bases). The CDR3 sequence is CASSLDRYSGNTIYF. CDR3 coding DNA: TGCGCCAGCAGCTTGGACAGGTACTCTGGAAACACCATATATTTT.